A selection of T cell receptor beta chains follows, all from one sample in a study of CD4 and CD8 cells across lung adenocarcinoma regions. MiXCR was run by TCRdb on the PCR reads, yielding one entry per CDR3 protein. This sample has around 25,000 distinct CDR3 sequences, with around 50% found just once. Sequencing was done on a sample of CD8+ T cells from the center of a lung tumor. All receptors derive from a male donor with lung adenocarcinoma. The CD4 and CD8 labels of this study may be unreliable. The CDR3 runs from the conserved cysteine through the conserved F or W. D genes are given only for firm matches. Expanded clones are given a class, and other clones once, few, many or no size at all.

>TRBJ2-7|TRBD1|TRBV6-1|many
CASSRDRAYEQYF
TGTGCCAGCAGTAGGGACAGGGCCTACGAGCAGTACTTC
>TRBJ2-1|NA|TRBV4-1|NA
CASSHLGGEQFF
TGCGCCAGCAGCCACTTAGGCGGTGAGCAGTTCTTC
>TRBJ2-7|NA|TRBV6-1|NA
CASAGPGGRVEDTQYF
TGTGCCAGCGCGGGGCCCGGGGGCCGTGTCGAAGATACGCAGTACTTC
>TRBJ2-3|NA|TRBV25-1|few
CASSESRGNPDTQYF
TGTGCCAGCAGTGAATCAAGGGGGAATCCAGATACGCAGTATTTT
>TRBJ2-5|NA|TRBV6-1|few
CASSRDSLRTQYF
TGTGCCAGCAGTCGGGACTCCCTCCGGACCCAGTACTTC
>TRBJ2-3|TRBD2|TRBV27|once
CASSLLGGLAGTDMQYF
TGTGCCAGCAGTTTATTAGGGGGGCTAGCGGGAACAGACATGCAGTATTTT
>TRBJ2-5|TRBD2|TRBV24-1|medium-sized
CATSEPREERETQYF
TGTGCCACCAGTGAACCCCGGGAGGAGAGAGAGACCCAGTACTTC
>TRBJ2-1|TRBD1|TRBV6-5|medium-sized
CASSRQGQLNEQFF
TGTGCCAGCAGCCGTCAGGGACAGCTTAATGAGCAGTTCTTC
>TRBJ2-3|TRBD2|TRBV27|many
CASSPGRLASGTDTQYF
TGTGCCAGCAGTCCTGGCCGACTAGCTTCTGGGACAGATACGCAGTATTTT
>TRBJ2-7|NA|TRBV6-1|NA
CASSGGSIGIDEQYF
TGTGCCAGCAGTGGGGGGAGTATTGGGATCGATGAGCAGTACTTC
>TRBJ2-3|NA|TRBV6-1|few
CAGRGAGGPDTQYF
TGTGCGGGCAGAGGGGCGGGTGGGCCAGATACGCAGTATTTT
>TRBJ2-7|TRBD2|TRBV10-2|many
CASSISGRNYEQYF
TGCGCCAGCAGTATTAGCGGGAGGAACTACGAGCAGTACTTC
>TRBJ2-5|TRBD2|TRBV6-5|few
CASSYSWGRAGRETQYF
TGTGCCAGCAGTTACTCTTGGGGGAGGGCTGGGCGAGAGACCCAGTACTTC
>TRBJ2-7|TRBD1|TRBV20-1|NA
CSARDETGFTPKKIYEQYF
TGCAGTGCTAGAGATGAGACAGGGTTTACCCCAAAAAAGATCTACGAGCAGTACTTC
>TRBJ2-3|TRBD1|TRBV27|NA
CGRGLGSGREDTQYF
TGTGGCAGGGGGCTCGGGAGCGGTCGGGAAGATACGCAGTATTTC
>TRBJ1-1|NA|TRBV6-4|NA
CASSVKGGDTEAFF
TGTGCCAGCAGTGTCAAGGGAGGCGACACTGAAGCTTTCTTT
>TRBJ2-5|NA|TRBV6-1|NA
CASSEPGHGGCDKKIQYF
TGTGCCAGCAGTGAACCGGGGCATGGCGGCTGTGACAAAAAGATCCAGTACTTC
>TRBJ2-3|TRBD2|TRBV27|NA
CASSLIAGSTETQYF
TGTGCCAGCAGCTTAATAGCGGGTAGCACAGAGACGCAGTACTTT
>TRBJ1-4|NA|TRBV6-1|many
CASRGRVGELFF
TGTGCCAGCAGGGGGAGGGTGGGGGAACTGTTTTTT
>TRBJ2-1|TRBD2|TRBV6-1|NA
CASSPRGSGGAYNEQFF
TGTGCCAGCAGTCCCCGGGGTAGCGGGGGGGCCTACAATGAGCAGTTCTTC
>TRBJ2-5|NA|TRBV5-8|NA
CASSLAVGGETQYF
TGTGCCAGCAGCTTGGCGGTCGGTGGGGAGACCCAGTACTTC